The 22 T cell receptor beta chains presented below share a single source sample, sequenced in a study of CD8 T cells in Susac syndrome. The RNA input was about 0.45 to 1 ug, and it was reverse transcribed with random hexamers. TCRdb passed the immunoSEQ multiplex PCR reads through MiXCR, listing each CDR3 protein once. Of around 25,000 distinct CDR3 sequences in the sample, about 93% were seen once. The sample was CD8+ T cells from PBMCs. These TCRs come from a human donor with Susac syndrome.

The V call is TRBV11-2, the J call TRBJ2-7, with TRBD1 identical over 10 bases. V shed 1 base, J shed 2 bases, and the junction held 2 bases outside the gene matches. From germline, CDR1 is SGHAT and CDR2 FQNNGV. CDR3 length: 15 amino acids. The CDR3: CASSLGTGGTYEQYF. CDR3 nucleotides: TGTGCCAGCAGCTTAGGGACAGGGGGAACCTACGAGCAGTACTTC.

The chain uses TRBV19 and TRBJ2-7; 7 nucleotides match TRBD1. The CDR3 loop spans 15 amino acids. V shed 3 bases and J 1 base; nucleotides not matched to a gene: 6. Looked up from germline, CDR1 is LNHDA and CDR2 is SQIVND (reference sequence). CDR3 in DNA: TGTGCCAGTAGTATTCGACAGGGCCCGTCCTACGAGCAGTACTTC. Translation gives CASSIRQGPSYEQYF.

This sequence joins TRBV4-3 and TRBJ2-1; 15 nucleotides agree with TRBD2. Germline CDR1 is LGHNA and CDR2 is YSLEER. V shed 0 bases and J 10 bases; nucleotides not matched to a gene: 1. The CDR3 length is 15 residues. CDR3 in amino acids: CASSQDGTSGGEQFF. The CDR3, as DNA: TGCGCCAGCAGCCAAGATGGGACTAGCGGGGGGGAGCAGTTCTTC.

This chain joins TRBV29-1 and TRBJ1-2, with D unclear. Looked up from germline, CDR1 is SQVTM and CDR2 is ANQGSEA. The V gene lost 3 bases and the J gene lost 2 bases, with 7 bases spanning the gap. The CDR3 contains 12 residues. The CDR3 DNA sequence: TGCAGCGTTGATAACAGCAACTATGGCTACACCTTC. It yields the protein CSVDNSNYGYTF.

This chain links TRBV28 with TRBJ1-5, with D hard to call. Between the trimmed V and J ends, which lost 6 bases and 3 bases, there was a span of 15 bases. The CDR3 sequence is 15 residues long. CDR1 is MDHEN and CDR2 is SYDVKM in the germline V gene. The CDR3 DNA is TGTGCCAGCAGCCGTATCAGGACGGTCAATCAGCCCCAGCATTTT. Translated: CASSRIRTVNQPQHF.

The rearrangement links TRBV7-9 to TRBJ2-7, with D tentatively TRBD1 (5 bases). The germline CDR1 and CDR2 sequences are SEHNR and FQNEAQ (reference sequence). V gave up 2 bases and J gave up 5 bases, with 13 bases separating them. The length of the CDR3 is 14 residues. CDR3 DNA sequence: TGTGCCAGCAGCTTACAGGGCAAGTTGGACGAGCAGTACTTC. It is translated as CASSLQGKLDEQYF. The whole variable domain, remainder taken from reference TRBV7-9 and TRBJ2-7, is DTGVSQNPRHKITKRGQNVTFRCDPISEHNRLYWYRQTLGQGPEFLTYFQNEAQLEKSRLLSDRFSAERPKGSFSTLEIQRTEQGDSAMYLCASSLQGKLDEQYFGPGTRLTVT.

The chain is built from TRBV11-2 and TRBJ2-1; no clear D. The germline V gene has CDR1 SGHAT and CDR2 FQNNGV. The CDR3 totals 15 residues. V was pared by 0 bases and J by 4 bases, with 10 bases between. The CDR3 DNA is TGTGCCAGCAGCTTAGAAATCCTCGTTTACAATGAGCAGTTCTTC. Translated, it gives CASSLEILVYNEQFF.

The rearrangement joins TRBV6-2 or TRBV6-3 to TRBJ2-3, with 11 bases that match TRBD1. The CDR3 consists of 18 residues. V shed 4 bases, J shed 2 bases, and the junction held 11 bases outside the gene matches. Germline CDR1 MNHEY, CDR2 SVGEGT. The CDR3 is CASSWTGGASLLTDTQYF. CDR3 nucleotide sequence: TGTGCCAGCAGTTGGACAGGGGGCGCGAGTCTTCTCACAGATACGCAGTATTTT.

This clonotype was recorded once. The J gene is TRBJ2-1, the V gene TRBV9, with 7 bases lining up with TRBD1. Germline V gene sequence: CDR1 SGDLS, CDR2 YYNGEE. The J segment lost 2 bases and the V segment lost 3 bases, leaving 5 bases of the junction unmatched. The CDR3 runs 15 residues. This CDR3 is CASSARTGPYNEQFF. For the CDR3, the DNA is TGTGCCAGCAGCGCCAGGACAGGCCCCTACAATGAGCAGTTCTTC.

The rearrangement joins TRBV12-3 or TRBV12-4 to TRBJ2-3; no reliable D call. Trimming left V 4 bases short and J 4 bases short, with 9 bases between. CDR3 length equals 13 residues. CDR3 DNA sequence: TGTGCCAGCAGTTCGGAAGGGCCAGATACGCAGTATTTT. Translating gives CASSSEGPDTQYF.

With regard to this clonotype: The conserved phenylalanine or tryptophan normally closing the CDR3 is absent here, so this likely arose from a read error. This chain uses TRBV7-9 with TRBJ1-1; TRBD1 might be the D (6 bases). Trimming shortened V by 2 bases and J by 8 bases, and 12 bases separated the two germline ends. CDR1 SEHNR and CDR2 FQNEAQ come from the germline V gene (reference sequence). The CDR3 runs to 13 residues. The CDR3 DNA is TGTGCCAGCAGCTTACATTCGACAGGAGAAGCTTTCTCT. Its translation: CASSLHSTGEAFS.

The table lists this clonotype with a count of one. The chain uses TRBV7-2 and TRBJ1-6; D is unresolved. This CDR3 has 15 amino acids. Germline-derived CDR1 and CDR2 are SGHTA and FQGNSA. Between the trimmed V and J ends, which lost 1 base and 4 bases, there was a span of 8 bases. The CDR3 DNA reads as TGTGCCAGCAGCTTAGTAAACACTTATAATTCACCCCTCCACTTT. This gives the protein CASSLVNTYNSPLHF.

The chain combines TRBV27 with TRBJ2-6; weak D call: TRBD2 (6 bases). Looked up from germline, CDR1 is MNHEY and CDR2 is SMNVEV (reference sequence). The CDR3 spans 15 residues. With 4 bases removed from V and 2 bases from J, the gap between germline ends came to 9 bases. The CDR3 coding sequence is TGTGCCAGCAGTTGGGGGGAGGCTGGGGCCAACGTCCTGACTTTC. Residues: CASSWGEAGANVLTF.

The J gene is TRBJ1-1, the V gene TRBV27; D gene unclear. The germline gives CDR1 MNHEY, CDR2 SMNVEV (reference sequence). V lost 8 bases and J lost 1, with 14 bases in between. The CDR3 consists of 14 residues. CDR3 in amino acids: CASSVLASNTEAFF. Written as DNA, the CDR3 is TGTGCCAGCTCCGTTTTGGCCTCGAACACTGAAGCTTTCTTT.

The J gene is TRBJ2-5, the V gene TRBV27; either TRBD1 or TRBD2 may fit D (6 bases each). Trimming stripped 10 bases from V and 3 bases from J, with 21 bases between. The CDR3 covers 15 residues. The germline V gene encodes CDR1 MNHEY and CDR2 SMNVEV (reference sequence). This chain's CDR3 is CATNSGGGGKETQYF. In DNA form, the CDR3 reads TGTGCCACGAACTCAGGCGGAGGGGGAAAAGAGACCCAGTACTTC.

The J gene is TRBJ2-1, the V gene TRBV7-9; perhaps TRBD2 as D (6 bases). CDR1 and CDR2 from the germline V gene are SEHNR and FQNEAQ (reference sequence). The V end lost 5 bases, the J end lost 11 bases, and 13 bases lay between the germline ends. The CDR3 sequence is 12 residues long. CDR3 DNA sequence: TGTGCCAGCAGCCGACCGGGGGTTAAGCAGTTCTTC. Translated: CASSRPGVKQFF.

The V and J genes are TRBV2 and TRBJ2-2; TRBD1 aligns across 10 bases. The CDR3 has 15 amino acids. CDR1 is SNHLY, CDR2 FYNNEI, per germline. Trimming cost V 7 bases and J 6 bases; bases outside gene matches: 8. The CDR3 sequence: CASTRDRGKAGELFF. The CDR3 nucleotides read TGTGCCAGCACCCGGGACAGGGGAAAGGCCGGGGAGCTGTTTTTT.

The chain employs TRBV21-1 and TRBJ2-5; TRBD1 reflects the table's D call only, with no check against the DNA. TRBV21-1 is recorded as a pseudogene. The CDR3 sequence is 16 residues long. The DNA of the CDR3 is TGTGCCAGCAGCAAAGGGTGGACAGGGAACCAAGAGACCCAGTACTTC. This gives the protein CASSKGWTGNQETQYF.

The chain has TRBV15 and TRBJ1-1; no definite D call. The germline V gene has CDR1 LNHNV and CDR2 YYDKDF (reference sequence). The CDR3 covers 14 residues. V was shortened by 0 bases and J by 1 base, with 6 bases between the two germline ends. This CDR3 reads CATSREAENTEAFF. CDR3 sequence (DNA): TGTGCCACCAGCAGAGAGGCAGAGAACACTGAAGCTTTCTTT.

This rearrangement joins TRBV7-8 to TRBJ1-1, with D unclear. The CDR3 totals 14 residues. Trimming removed 1 base at V and 4 bases at J, with 10 bases between. Germline-derived CDR1 and CDR2 are SGHVS and FQNEAQ. The CDR3 DNA reads TGTGCCAGCAGCTTAGTCCCGGGAAGCACTGAAGCTTTCTTT. Encoded protein: CASSLVPGSTEAFF. Full variable domain (rest looked up from reference TRBV7-8 and TRBJ1-1): GAGVSQSPRYKVAKRGQDVALRCDPISGHVSLFWYQQALGQGPEFLTYFQNEAQLDKSGLPSDRFFAERPEGSVSTLKIQRTQQEDSAVYLCASSLVPGSTEAFFGQGTRLTVV.

Only one count was recorded for this clonotype. The germline gene is not matched at one end of the junction; a read error may be the cause. The chain carries TRBV5-6 and TRBJ2-1, with D maybe TRBD2 (6 bases). CDR3 size: 16 residues. CDR1 is SGHDT, CDR2 YYEEEE, per germline. CDR3 protein: CASSLGPRGSSNEQFF. DNA for the CDR3: TGTGCCAGCAGCTTGGGTCCGCGGGGATCCTCCAATGAGCAGTTCTTC.

The genes are TRBV7-9 and TRBJ2-7; tentative D call: TRBD1 (6 bases). Germline assignment: CDR1 SEHNR and CDR2 FQNEAQ (reference sequence). CDR3 length: 14 residues. Trimming left V 8 bases short and J 2 bases short, with 16 bases between. Written as DNA, the CDR3 is TGTGCCAGCCGTCCGGGGACAACCCCCTACGAGCAGTACTTC. This encodes CASRPGTTPYEQYF.